Listed below are T cell receptor beta chains from one sample, sequenced in a study of regulatory T cells in long-lasting Graves disease. One entry per CDR3 protein results from TCRdb running MiXCR on the multiplex PCR reads. Among about 430,000 distinct CDR3 sequences listed, around 20% were seen once. The material was peripheral blood mononuclear cells (PBMCs), obtained when the disease was refractory, from a patient treated with antithyroid drugs. The receptors were gathered from a female donor with Graves disease. Both conserved end residues are part of each CDR3. The D gene is left open where the match is weak. A row's size may be missing; if present it is once, few, many or a size class.

cdr3_length	d_call	v_call	j_call	clone_size	cdr3_aa	cdr3_nt
16	-	TRBV11-2	TRBJ2-7	many	CASSLARDTATYEQYF	TGTGCCAGCAGCTTAGCGCGCGACACCGCTACCTACGAGCAGTACTTC
19	TRBD1	TRBV9	TRBJ2-7	-	CASSVGTGGLAGSSYEQYF	TGTGCCAGCAGCGTAGGGACAGGGGGTTTAGCGGGGAGCTCCTACGAGCAGTACTTC
17	TRBD2	TRBV20-1	TRBJ2-7	few	CSASGTSGKPTPTEQYF	TGCAGTGCTTCCGGGACTAGCGGGAAGCCCACTCCGACCGAGCAGTACTTC
13	-	TRBV28	TRBJ1-5	-	CASTLSRDGPQHF	TGTGCCAGCACCCTATCCAGGGACGGGCCCCAGCATTTT
12	-	TRBV7-9	TRBJ1-2	-	CASSTSDRGYTF	TGTGCCAGCAGCACATCAGATCGGGGCTACACCTTC
16	TRBD2	TRBV6-4	TRBJ2-2	-	CASTPSSGSGTGELFF	TGTGCCAGCACCCCTTCTAGCGGGAGTGGCACCGGGGAGCTGTTTTTT
15	TRBD2	TRBV11-2	TRBJ2-2	many	CASSMGLAVTGELFF	TGTGCCAGCAGCATGGGACTAGCTGTCACCGGGGAGCTGTTTTTT
14	-	TRBV9	TRBJ2-6	-	CASRPAGGANVLTF	TGTGCCAGCAGGCCCGCGGGGGGGGCCAACGTCCTGACTTTC
12	-	TRBV2	TRBJ2-7	many	CASRDATYEQYF	TGTGCCAGCCGGGACGCCACCTACGAGCAGTACTTC
14	-	TRBV28	TRBJ2-7	many	CASSFGPSGYEQYF	TGTGCCAGCAGTTTCGGCCCCTCCGGCTACGAGCAGTACTTC
14	TRBD1	TRBV3-1	TRBJ1-1	-	CASRLGQGATEAFF	TGTGCCAGCAGACTGGGACAGGGGGCCACTGAAGCTTTCTTT
16	-	TRBV28	TRBJ2-4	many	CASTTQGSLAKNIQYF	TGTGCCAGCACCACACAGGGAAGTCTAGCCAAAAACATTCAGTACTTC
15	TRBD2	TRBV20-1	TRBJ2-7	few	CSAREASGSGGEQYF	TGCAGTGCTAGAGAGGCTAGCGGGAGTGGGGGGGAGCAGTACTTC
13	-	TRBV14	TRBJ1-1	few	CASSQAGLAEAFF	TGTGCCAGCAGCCAAGCGGGTTTGGCTGAAGCTTTCTTT
18	-	TRBV7-9	TRBJ2-6	-	CASSSPLGAPSGANVLTF	TGTGCCAGCAGCTCGCCGCTAGGGGCCCCCTCTGGGGCCAACGTCCTGACTTTC
15	-	TRBV12-3/TRBV12-4	TRBJ2-2	many	CASKPRRDRTGELFF	TGTGCCAGCAAACCCCGGAGGGATCGGACCGGGGAGCTGTTTTTT
16	TRBD1	TRBV12-3/TRBV12-4	TRBJ2-7	many	CASSPGDEGARYEQYF	TGTGCCAGCAGTCCCGGAGATGAGGGGGCGCGATACGAGCAGTACTTC
18	TRBD2	TRBV5-1	TRBJ2-5	few	CASSPNRRTLAAQETQYF	TGCGCCAGCAGCCCGAACCGACGCACACTAGCGGCGCAAGAGACCCAGTACTTC
12	-	TRBV5-1	TRBJ2-3	-	CASGSGPDTQYF	TGCGCCAGCGGGAGTGGGCCAGATACGCAGTATTTT
16	TRBD2	TRBV12-3/TRBV12-4	TRBJ2-4	many	CASSLNSGGAKNIQYF	TGTGCCAGCAGTTTAAATAGCGGGGGAGCCAAAAACATTCAGTACTTC
15	-	TRBV7-9	TRBJ1-5	-	CASSDTGTMDQPQHF	TGTGCCAGCAGTGACACCGGCACAATGGATCAGCCCCAGCATTTT
14	-	TRBV6-1	TRBJ1-1	many	CASSVQALNTEAFF	TGTGCCAGCAGTGTACAGGCCTTGAACACTGAAGCTTTCTTT
11	-	TRBV20-1	TRBJ2-5	-	CCASDVGAQYF	TGCTGTGCTAGTGATGTAGGGGCCCAGTACTTC
15	-	TRBV28	TRBJ2-6	many	CASSLGRKGANVLTF	TGTGCCAGCAGTTTGGGAAGGAAAGGGGCCAACGTCCTGACTTTC
13	-	TRBV28	TRBJ2-3	-	CASDKPGGNTQYF	TGTGCCAGCGATAAACCGGGCGGGAATACGCAGTATTTT
15	-	TRBV6-5	TRBJ2-7	few	CASSYSASPYYEQYF	TGTGCCAGCAGTTATTCAGCTAGCCCGTACTACGAGCAGTACTTC
14	-	TRBV12-3/TRBV12-4	TRBJ2-1	few	CASSTGRFNNEQFF	TGTGCCAGCAGTACTGGGAGGTTTAACAATGAGCAGTTCTTC
13	-	TRBV28	TRBJ2-7	many	CASSFPTSYEQYF	TGTGCCAGCAGTTTCCCCACCTCCTACGAGCAGTACTTC
16	-	TRBV9	TRBJ2-7	-	CASSLSLGAVSYEQYF	TGTGCCAGCAGCCTCAGCCTAGGGGCGGTCTCCTACGAGCAGTACTTC
16	TRBD2	TRBV2	TRBJ2-2	-	CASSPFGTSGIGELFF	TGTGCCAGCAGCCCATTCGGGACTAGCGGGATCGGGGAGCTGTTTTTT
17	-	TRBV30	TRBJ2-5	few	CAWSVIGGRPYQETQYF	TGTGCCTGGAGTGTAATTGGAGGAAGACCCTACCAAGAGACCCAGTACTTC